One T cell receptor (beta chain) is described in this entry. Its cognate antigen is unknown. This sample is drawn from a study of CD8 T cells in ankylosing spondylitis. Generation of TCR beta libraries employed quantitative 5'-RACE incorporating molecular barcodes. Using its own MiXCR run on the 5' RACE reads, TCRdb lists one record per CDR3 protein. The sample consists of around 390,000 distinct CDR3 sequences, 20% to 25% of them appearing once. General study points: Ankylosing spondylitis blood seemed to carry a telltale TCR beta motif made of under ten highly homologous variants.

The length of the CDR3 is 12 residues. Germline lookup yields CDR1 MNHEY and CDR2 SVGEGT. V lost 6 bases and J lost 8; bases outside the gene matches: 5. The gene calls are TRBV6-2 or TRBV6-3 and TRBJ1-1, with 8 bases identical to TRBD1. The TCR originated in a male donor with ankylosing spondylitis. The sample was blood, either unsorted or a sorted T cell fraction (not recorded which). CDR3 amino acids: CASSIGQGEAFF. The CDR3 DNA sequence: TGTGCCAGCAGCATCGGACAGGGAGAAGCTTTCTTT.